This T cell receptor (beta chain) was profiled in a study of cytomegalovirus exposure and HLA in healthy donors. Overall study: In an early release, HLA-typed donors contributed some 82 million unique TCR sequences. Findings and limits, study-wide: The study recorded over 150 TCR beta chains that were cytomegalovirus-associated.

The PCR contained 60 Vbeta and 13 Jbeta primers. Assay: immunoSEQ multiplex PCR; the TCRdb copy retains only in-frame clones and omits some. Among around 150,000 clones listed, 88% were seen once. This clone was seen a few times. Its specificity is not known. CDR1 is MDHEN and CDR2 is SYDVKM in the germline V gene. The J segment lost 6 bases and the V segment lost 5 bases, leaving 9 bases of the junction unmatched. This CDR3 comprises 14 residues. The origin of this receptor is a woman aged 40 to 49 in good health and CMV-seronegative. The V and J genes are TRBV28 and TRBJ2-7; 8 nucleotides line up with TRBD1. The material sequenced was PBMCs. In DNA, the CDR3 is TGTGCCAGCAGTCCCGACAGGGGTTTAGGCGAGCAGTACTTC. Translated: CASSPDRGLGEQYF.